The rows below give T cell receptor beta chains drawn from one sample of a study of cytomegalovirus exposure and HLA in healthy donors. TCRdb's table, derived via immunoSEQ multiplex PCR, lists solely in-frame clones and lacks some. The sample lists some 120,000 clones, 74% seen once, with more than 2% in the top ten. The sequenced sample consisted of PBMCs. The origin of the receptors is a human donor in good health. Each CDR3 is given with its conserved first and last residue. D genes are given only for firm matches. Only some rows state a clone size, as once, few, many or a class for expanded clones.

abundance: NA
v_gene: TRBV5-4
j_gene: TRBJ2-1
d_gene: TRBD2
CDR3nt: TGTGCCAGCAGCTTACCGGGGACTACTACGCATGAGCAGTTCTTC
CDR3aa: CASSLPGTTTHEQFF

abundance: NA
v_gene: TRBV6-5
j_gene: TRBJ1-2
d_gene: TRBD1
CDR3nt: TGTGCCAGCAGAACCCTGGGACAGAACTATGGCTACACCTTC
CDR3aa: CASRTLGQNYGYTF

abundance: NA
v_gene: TRBV27
j_gene: TRBJ1-3
d_gene: NA
CDR3nt: TGTGCCAGCAGTTCTCCCGGAAACACCATATATTTT
CDR3aa: CASSSPGNTIYF

abundance: NA
v_gene: TRBV6-6
j_gene: TRBJ2-2
d_gene: NA
CDR3nt: TGTGCCAGCAGTAAAAGGACTGGTTCCGGGGAGCTGTTTTTT
CDR3aa: CASSKRTGSGELFF

abundance: NA
v_gene: TRBV7-6
j_gene: TRBJ2-2
d_gene: TRBD2
CDR3nt: TGTGCCAGCAGCTTAGCTAGCGGGAGAGGTGTCGGGGAGCTGTTTTTT
CDR3aa: CASSLASGRGVGELFF

abundance: NA
v_gene: TRBV14
j_gene: TRBJ2-5
d_gene: NA
CDR3nt: TGTGCCAGCAGCCCTGGCCAAACAGGGATCGGAGAGACCCAGTACTTC
CDR3aa: CASSPGQTGIGETQYF

abundance: NA
v_gene: TRBV7-9
j_gene: TRBJ1-2
d_gene: NA
CDR3nt: TGTGCCAGCAGCTTAGAAACGGGGGGCTACACCTTC
CDR3aa: CASSLETGGYTF

abundance: NA
v_gene: TRBV7-6
j_gene: TRBJ2-3
d_gene: NA
CDR3nt: TGTGCCAGCAGCTTAAGGGACACAGGACCAGATACGCAGTATTTT
CDR3aa: CASSLRDTGPDTQYF

abundance: NA
v_gene: TRBV11-3
j_gene: TRBJ2-3
d_gene: TRBD1
CDR3nt: TGTGCCAGCAGCCTCGGGACAGGGACTCTAACAGATACGCAGTATTTT
CDR3aa: CASSLGTGTLTDTQYF

abundance: NA
v_gene: TRBV4-3
j_gene: TRBJ1-5
d_gene: NA
CDR3nt: TGCGCCAGCAGCCAAGACCGGCGGGATCAGCCCCAGCATTTT
CDR3aa: CASSQDRRDQPQHF

abundance: NA
v_gene: TRBV28
j_gene: TRBJ2-5
d_gene: NA
CDR3nt: TGTGCCAGCAGTTTGGTGCGGAGGGATAAAGAGACCCAGTACTTC
CDR3aa: CASSLVRRDKETQYF

abundance: NA
v_gene: TRBV6-1
j_gene: TRBJ2-3
d_gene: NA
CDR3nt: TGTGCCAGCAGTGAATACGACTTGGGGCCCGCAGATACGCAGTATTTT
CDR3aa: CASSEYDLGPADTQYF

abundance: NA
v_gene: TRBV5-4
j_gene: TRBJ2-7
d_gene: NA
CDR3nt: TGTGCCAGCAGGAGAGCAGGTAGCTCCTACGAGCAGTACTTC
CDR3aa: CASRRAGSSYEQYF

abundance: NA
v_gene: TRBV10-3
j_gene: TRBJ2-7
d_gene: TRBD1
CDR3nt: TGTGCCATCAGGTCCGGGACAGGGGACGAGCAGTACTTC
CDR3aa: CAIRSGTGDEQYF

abundance: NA
v_gene: TRBV7-9
j_gene: TRBJ1-1
d_gene: NA
CDR3nt: TGTGCCAGCAGTCATAGTACTGAAGCTTTCTTT
CDR3aa: CASSHSTEAFF

abundance: NA
v_gene: TRBV5-6
j_gene: TRBJ2-1
d_gene: TRBD2
CDR3nt: TGTGCCAGCAGCTTATGGGGTCTAGCGGGAGTGAATGAGCAGTTCTTC
CDR3aa: CASSLWGLAGVNEQFF

abundance: NA
v_gene: TRBV9
j_gene: TRBJ1-3
d_gene: NA
CDR3nt: TGTGCCAGCAGCGCCATTGACAGCTCTGGAAACACCATATATTTT
CDR3aa: CASSAIDSSGNTIYF

abundance: few
v_gene: TRBV19
j_gene: TRBJ1-5
d_gene: TRBD1
CDR3nt: TGTGCCAGTAGTAGGAACCGGGACAGCGGCCAGCCCCAGCATTTT
CDR3aa: CASSRNRDSGQPQHF

abundance: NA
v_gene: TRBV7-9
j_gene: TRBJ1-5
d_gene: TRBD1
CDR3nt: TGTGCCAGCAGCTTAGTAGGGGGACAGACTAGCAATCAGCCCCAGCATTTT
CDR3aa: CASSLVGGQTSNQPQHF

abundance: NA
v_gene: TRBV20-1
j_gene: TRBJ1-2
d_gene: NA
CDR3nt: TGCAGTGCTCCAGGGTCTGGGGGCTACACCTTC
CDR3aa: CSAPGSGGYTF

abundance: NA
v_gene: TRBV6-6
j_gene: TRBJ2-3
d_gene: TRBD2
CDR3nt: TGTGCCAGCAGTGGATCTAGCGGGGCACGCACAGATACGCAGTATTTT
CDR3aa: CASSGSSGARTDTQYF

abundance: few
v_gene: TRBV5-6
j_gene: TRBJ1-1
d_gene: TRBD1
CDR3nt: TGTGCCAGCAGTCCTGACAGGGGGCTTAACACTGAAGCTTTCTTT
CDR3aa: CASSPDRGLNTEAFF

abundance: NA
v_gene: TRBV9
j_gene: TRBJ1-2
d_gene: NA
CDR3nt: TGTGCCAGCAGCCTCTCCAGGAACGCTAACTATGGCTACACCTTC
CDR3aa: CASSLSRNANYGYTF

abundance: few
v_gene: TRBV19
j_gene: TRBJ2-7
d_gene: TRBD1
CDR3nt: TGTGCCAGTAGTAGTGACAGGGGTGATCGCGAGCAGTACTTC
CDR3aa: CASSSDRGDREQYF

abundance: NA
v_gene: TRBV5-4
j_gene: TRBJ2-5
d_gene: TRBD2
CDR3nt: TGTGCCAGCAGCTTCGGCGGGGGGGCCCTAGAGACCCAGTACTTC
CDR3aa: CASSFGGGALETQYF

abundance: NA
v_gene: TRBV6-5
j_gene: TRBJ1-1
d_gene: TRBD1
CDR3nt: TGTGCCAGCAGGACCGGGACAGGGGGCTCTGAAGCTTTCTTT
CDR3aa: CASRTGTGGSEAFF

abundance: NA
v_gene: TRBV7-9
j_gene: TRBJ2-5
d_gene: NA
CDR3nt: TGTGCCAGCAGCTTCCCCGCCGAGGGGACCCAGTACTTC
CDR3aa: CASSFPAEGTQYF

abundance: NA
v_gene: TRBV2
j_gene: TRBJ2-7
d_gene: NA
CDR3nt: TGTGCCAGCAGTCAGAGAGACTCCTCCTACGAGCAGTACTTC
CDR3aa: CASSQRDSSYEQYF

abundance: NA
v_gene: TRBV7-8
j_gene: TRBJ2-7
d_gene: NA
CDR3nt: TGTGCCAGCAGCCGCGGGGACAGTTCCTACGAGCAGTACTTC
CDR3aa: CASSRGDSSYEQYF

abundance: NA
v_gene: TRBV5-6
j_gene: TRBJ2-5
d_gene: TRBD1
CDR3nt: TGTGCCAGCAGCTTTGGACAGGGCTGGGGGACCCAGTACTTC
CDR3aa: CASSFGQGWGTQYF